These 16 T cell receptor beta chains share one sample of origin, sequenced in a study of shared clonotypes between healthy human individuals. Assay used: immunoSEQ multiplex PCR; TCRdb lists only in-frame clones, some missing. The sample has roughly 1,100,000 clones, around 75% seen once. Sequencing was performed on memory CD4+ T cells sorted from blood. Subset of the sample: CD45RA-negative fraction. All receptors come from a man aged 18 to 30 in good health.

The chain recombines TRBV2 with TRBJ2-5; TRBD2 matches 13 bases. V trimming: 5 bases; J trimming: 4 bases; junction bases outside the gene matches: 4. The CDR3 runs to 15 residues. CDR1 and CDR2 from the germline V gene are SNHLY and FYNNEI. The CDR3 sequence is CASSLGTSGIETQYF. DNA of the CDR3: TGTGCCAGCAGTCTCGGGACTAGCGGGATAGAGACCCAGTACTTC.

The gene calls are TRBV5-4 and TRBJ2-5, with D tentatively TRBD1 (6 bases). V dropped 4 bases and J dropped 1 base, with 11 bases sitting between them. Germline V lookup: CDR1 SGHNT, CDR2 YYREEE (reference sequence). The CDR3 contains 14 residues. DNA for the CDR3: TGTGCCAGCAGCCGTGGACAGCTCCAAGAGACCCAGTACTTC. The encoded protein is CASSRGQLQETQYF.

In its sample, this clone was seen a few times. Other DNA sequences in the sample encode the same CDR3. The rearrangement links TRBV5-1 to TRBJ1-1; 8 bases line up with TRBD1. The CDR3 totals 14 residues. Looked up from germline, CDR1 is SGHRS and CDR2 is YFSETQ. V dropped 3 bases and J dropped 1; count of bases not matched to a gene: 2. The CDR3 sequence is CASSSGQGNTEAFF. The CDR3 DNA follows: TGCGCCAGCAGCTCAGGACAGGGGAACACTGAAGCTTTCTTT.

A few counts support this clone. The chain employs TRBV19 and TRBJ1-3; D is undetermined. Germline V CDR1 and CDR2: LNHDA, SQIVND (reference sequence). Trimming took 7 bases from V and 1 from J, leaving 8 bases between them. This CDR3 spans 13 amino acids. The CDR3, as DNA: TGTGCCAGTACCACAAATTCTGGAAACACCATATATTTT. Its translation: CASTTNSGNTIYF.

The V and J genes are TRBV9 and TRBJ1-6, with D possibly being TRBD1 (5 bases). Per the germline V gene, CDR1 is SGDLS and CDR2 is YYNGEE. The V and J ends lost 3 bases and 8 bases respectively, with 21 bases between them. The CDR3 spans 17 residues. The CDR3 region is CASSAQPRGEVDSPLHF. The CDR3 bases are TGTGCCAGCAGCGCCCAACCTAGAGGGGAGGTAGATTCACCCCTCCACTTT.

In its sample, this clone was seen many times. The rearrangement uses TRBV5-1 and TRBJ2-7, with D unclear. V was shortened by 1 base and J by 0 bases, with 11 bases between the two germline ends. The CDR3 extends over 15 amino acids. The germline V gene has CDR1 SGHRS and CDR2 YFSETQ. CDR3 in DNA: TGCGCCAGCAGCTTGTCAGGATTAAGCTCCTACGAGCAGTACTTC. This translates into CASSLSGLSSYEQYF. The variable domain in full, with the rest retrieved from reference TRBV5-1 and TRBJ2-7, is KAGVTQTPRYLIKTRGQQVTLSCSPISGHRSVSWYQQTPGQGLQFLFEYFSETQRNKGNFPGRFSGRQFSNSRSEMNVSTLELGDSALYLCASSLSGLSSYEQYFGPGTRLTVT.

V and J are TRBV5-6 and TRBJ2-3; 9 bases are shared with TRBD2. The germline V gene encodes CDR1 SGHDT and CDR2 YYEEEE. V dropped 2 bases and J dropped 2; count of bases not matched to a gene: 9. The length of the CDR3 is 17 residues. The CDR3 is CASSFWPSGINTDTQYF. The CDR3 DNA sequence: TGTGCCAGCAGCTTTTGGCCTAGCGGGATAAACACAGATACGCAGTATTTT.

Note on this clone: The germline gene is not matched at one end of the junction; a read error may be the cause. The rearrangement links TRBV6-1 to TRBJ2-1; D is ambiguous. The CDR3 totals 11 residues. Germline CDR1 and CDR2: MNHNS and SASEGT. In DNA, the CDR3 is TGTGCCAGCAGTGATTGGCAGGATTTACTCTTC. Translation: CASSDWQDLLF.

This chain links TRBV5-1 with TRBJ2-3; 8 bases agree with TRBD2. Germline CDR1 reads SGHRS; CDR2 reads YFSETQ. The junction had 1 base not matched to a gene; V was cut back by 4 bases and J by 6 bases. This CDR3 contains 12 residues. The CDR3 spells CASSIAGDTQYF. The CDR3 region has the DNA TGCGCCAGCAGCATAGCGGGGGATACGCAGTATTTT.

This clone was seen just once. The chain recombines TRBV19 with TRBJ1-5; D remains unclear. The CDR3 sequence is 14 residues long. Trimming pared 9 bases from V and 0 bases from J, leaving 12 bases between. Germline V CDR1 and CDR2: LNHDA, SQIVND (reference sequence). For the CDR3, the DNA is TGTGCCAGCCAGTCCGGTTATAGCAATCAGCCCCAGCATTTT. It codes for CASQSGYSNQPQHF.

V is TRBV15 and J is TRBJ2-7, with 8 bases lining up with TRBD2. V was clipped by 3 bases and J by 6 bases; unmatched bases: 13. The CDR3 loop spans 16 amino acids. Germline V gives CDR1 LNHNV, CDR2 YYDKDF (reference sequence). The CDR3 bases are TGTGCCACCAGCAGCGGGGGGGGTAAAACTCTGGGCGAGCAGTACTTC. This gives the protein CATSSGGGKTLGEQYF.

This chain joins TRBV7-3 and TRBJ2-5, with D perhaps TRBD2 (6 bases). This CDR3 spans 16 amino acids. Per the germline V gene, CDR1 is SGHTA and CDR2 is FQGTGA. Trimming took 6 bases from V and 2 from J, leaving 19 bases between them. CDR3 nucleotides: TGTGCCAGCAGATCGGGACTCGAGACGCCACAAGAGACCCAGTACTTC. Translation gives CASRSGLETPQETQYF.

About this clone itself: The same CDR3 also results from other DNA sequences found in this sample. CDR3 region: CASSLGQGVYNEQFF. The CDR3 DNA reads TGTGCCAGCAGCTTAGGACAGGGCGTCTACAATGAGCAGTTCTTC. The chain couples TRBV11-3 to TRBJ2-1, with TRBD1 matching 7 bases. Germline V gene sequence: CDR1 SGHNT, CDR2 YENEEA. After removal of 1 base from V and 3 bases from J, the junction contained 3 bases not matched to a gene. CDR3 size: 15 residues. Based on the CDR3 plus reference TRBV11-3 and TRBJ2-1, the full variable domain is EAGVVQSPRYKIIEKKQPVAFWCNPISGHNTLYWYLQNLGQGPELLIRYENEEAVDDSQLPKDRFSAERLKGVDSTLKIQPAELGDSAVYLCASSLGQGVYNEQFFGPGTRLTVL.

This CDR3 reads CASSLASVLASTDTQYF. CDR3 bases: TGTGCCAGCAGCTTAGCGTCAGTGCTGGCTAGCACAGATACGCAGTATTTT. This rearrangement joins TRBV7-2 to TRBJ2-3; D is unresolved. The CDR3 sequence is 17 residues long. Germline V gives CDR1 SGHTA, CDR2 FQGNSA. V gave up 0 bases and J gave up 0 bases, with 13 bases separating them.

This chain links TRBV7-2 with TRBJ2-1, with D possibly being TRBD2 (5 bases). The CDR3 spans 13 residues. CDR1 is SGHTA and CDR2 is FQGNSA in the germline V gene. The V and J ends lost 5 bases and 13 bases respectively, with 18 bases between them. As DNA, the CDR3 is TGTGCCAGCAGCCTACTATTAGTTGGAGGTCAGTTCTTC. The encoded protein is CASSLLLVGGQFF.

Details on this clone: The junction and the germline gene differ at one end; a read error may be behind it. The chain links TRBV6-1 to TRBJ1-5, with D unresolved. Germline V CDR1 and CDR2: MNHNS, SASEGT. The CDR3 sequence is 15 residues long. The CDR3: CAISPTGYVIQPQHF. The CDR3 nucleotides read TGTGCCATCAGTCCGACGGGGTATGTTATTCAGCCCCAGCATTTT.